This T cell receptor (beta chain) came from a study of T cells in tumors after PD-1 blockade. Overall study context: Some patients also took daily vismodegib 150 mg during anti-PD-1 treatment. Tumor samples averaged about 28,000 templates (range roughly 550-99,264) and around 6,100 unique clonotypes.

Study-level results: Clonal replacement, not reinvigoration, is suggested for expanded exhausted CD8+ clones after therapy.

A word on this clone: Its antigen is still unknown.

Libraries were prepared by immunoSEQ multiplex PCR; TCRdb keeps only in-frame clonotypes and omits some of them. The repertoire holds 9,000 to 15,000 clones, with 60% to 80% as singletons. V shed 4 bases and J 7 bases; nucleotides not matched to a gene: 12. Germline CDR1 SEHNR, CDR2 FQNEAQ (reference sequence). The CDR3 has 17 residues. This TCR came from a human donor with basal cell carcinoma. This chain joins TRBV7-9 and TRBJ2-1; 11 bases are shared with TRBD2. Sample: tumor tissue, taken before anti-PD-1 treatment. The CDR3 coding sequence is TGTGCCAGCAGCTCCCTCCTTAGCGGGAGGGTCGGAAATGAGCAGTTCTTC. Protein: CASSSLLSGRVGNEQFF.